This T cell receptor beta chain was sequenced for a study of shared clonotypes between healthy human individuals (TCRdb year 2020). Background on the whole study: A couple of women and three men aged 18 to 49 years were included in the cohort. Per donor, leukapheresis produced somewhere between about 0.94 and 9 billion PBMCs. For each donor, three plates each were used for CD4 naive and CD4 memory, two plates were used for CD8 naive, and one plate was used for CD8 memory. Different laboratories and diverse techniques were used to prepare libraries and sequence TCR repertoires, to increase sequencing depth and limit assay-specific biases. Blood TCR repertoires of about five healthy adults were deeply sequenced to estimate repertoire size and the extent of clonotype sharing between individuals.

CDR1 and CDR2 (MNHEY, SMNVEV) derive from the germline V gene (reference sequence). The CDR3 spans 13 residues, from the cysteine through the phenylalanine. Only CDR3 DNA remains: 39 bases, in frame from the first base. The trim is 0 bases for V and 5 bases for J, with a gap of 7 bases between the germline ends. The paper as a whole reports these results and caveats: Incomplete sequencing was indicated by rarefaction of sorted-subset datasets, despite the large sequencing depth. About 4.5% of naive CD4, 3.5% of naive CD8, approximately 2% of memory CD4, and 0.35% to 0.5% of memory CD8 clonotypes were shared across several donors. Because the study included only a small number of donors, the genetic and exposure-history diversity represented was limited. Naive subsets generally had larger estimated clonotype richness than memory subsets did. Compared with non-shared clonotypes, clonotypes shared by all four sorted-subset donors had higher generation probabilities. Sampling was limited to blood, and TCR repertoires in tissue likely differ from TCR repertoires in blood. Pairwise subsampling indicated that sequencing depth was expected to affect the degree of clonotype sharing among donors.

CD8 naive samples were CD45RO-negative cells positively selected for CCR7, giving a CD45RA+CCR7+ population that excluded TemRA cells. The donors were healthy, HIV-negative adults with no recently reported acute infections or vaccinations. Every donor was a Caucasian adult residing in Nashville, Tennessee, USA. Blood was collected by leukapheresis, and PBMCs were isolated by Ficoll-Histopaque density gradient centrifugation and then cryopreserved in liquid nitrogen vapor phase. Analytical flow cytometry was used to check the purity and quantity of each magnetically sorted T cell population. From each sorted fraction, genomic DNA was isolated and quantified by UV absorbance on a Nanodrop 2000c. With regard to this clone: Its binding antigen is unknown. One base away there is no much larger clone; base qualities are not given.

Using the deep immunoSEQ assay, TCR CDR3 regions were amplified from genomic DNA by multiplex PCR. Extracted genomic DNA from each cell subset was spread evenly across all wells of several immunoSEQ 96-well plates, with each plate serving as a replicate. For sorted subsets, around 200 ng genomic DNA, equal to 25,000 to 35,000 T cell genomes, was loaded into each replicate PCR. The purified libraries were quantified using a Qubit 3.0 fluorometer, sized with a Bioanalyzer 2100, and then quantified again using the KAPA Library Quantification kit. Every immunoSEQ 96-well plate was sequenced on a separate single-read 150-cycle Illumina NextSeq 550 flow cell. As for how the authors treated the data: Because the immunoSEQ output included only junctional sequences and no quality scores, the filtering could not be the same as the filtering used for full-length reads. Sequences were annotated with PyIR, a Python wrapper for IgBLAST v1.9, using IMGT germline references to assign V/J genes and CDR3. Reads were removed for weak V/J assignments (E-value above 1e-6), missing CDR3, stop codons, out-of-frame junctions, or ambiguous translated residues. V3J clonotypes were defined by identical inferred V gene, J gene, and CDR3 amino acid sequence. Percentage overlap between repertoires was calculated by dividing the number of shared unique clonotypes by the size of the smaller repertoire. RTK rarefaction, the Chao1 estimator, and Recon v2.1 estimates of unobserved clonotypes were used to assess repertoire richness. For all TCRbeta clonotypes obtained by the gDNA method from a handful of donors, generation probabilities were computed with OLGA. As stored in TCRdb, this immuneACCESS dataset retains in-frame rearrangements with V and J assigned. A fraction of the clones does not appear; measured against another copy, unresolved V genes explain less than half of the discrepancy, and the remainder lacks a known reason. V, J and clone size reflect that table, while D and trimming were determined from the DNA. The sample profile shows about 2.2 million clones; just over 90% of them were found once. Jointly, the top ten make up approximately 1.7% of the sample.

The specimen was naive CD8+ T cells from PBMCs. According to the study, the label for this sample's cell subset or site signals: CD45RA+CCR7+. The chain couples TRBV27 to TRBJ1-1; there is no confident call for the D gene. The source of this sequence is a man between 18 and 29 years old in good health. Some clones in this sample may be carry-over from other donors' samples. CDR3 reads: CASSLSAATEAFF. The DNA is TGTGCCAGCAGTTTATCTGCAGCTACTGAAGCTTTCTTT.